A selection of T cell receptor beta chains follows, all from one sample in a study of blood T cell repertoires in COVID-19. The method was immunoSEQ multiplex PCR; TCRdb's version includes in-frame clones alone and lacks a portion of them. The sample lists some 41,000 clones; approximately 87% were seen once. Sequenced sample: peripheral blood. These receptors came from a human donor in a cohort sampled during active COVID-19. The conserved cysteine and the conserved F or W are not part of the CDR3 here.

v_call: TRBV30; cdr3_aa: AWSTGEDGYT
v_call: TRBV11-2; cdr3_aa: ASSRESLAGDDTQY
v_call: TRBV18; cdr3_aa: ASSPGQGIQPQH
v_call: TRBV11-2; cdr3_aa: ASSDYLSGTGGETQY
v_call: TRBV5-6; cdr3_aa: ASSSGHLEKLF
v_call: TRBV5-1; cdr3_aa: ASSSRSYEQY
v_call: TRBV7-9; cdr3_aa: ASRPLAGATYNEQF
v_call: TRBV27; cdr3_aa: ASRLGLAGGQLSSYNEQF
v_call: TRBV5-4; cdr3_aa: ASSGGTGGFSGNTIY
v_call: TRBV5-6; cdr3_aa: ASSGGQGAYEQY
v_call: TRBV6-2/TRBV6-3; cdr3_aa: ASSLGGQVATEAF